The T cell receptor beta chain described here comes from a study of beta chain features in type 1 diabetes. Study summary: Examination covered around 98 million sorted cells spanning all samples.

Reverse transcription of all isolated RNA meant that expressed TCRB transcripts were sequenced. Profiled with immunoSEQ multiplex PCR; TCRdb holds only in-frame clones, not every one. The sample includes more than 250,000 clones, around 20% of them seen just once. Turning to this clone: Its antigen is undetermined.

A heparinised blood draw that averaged approximately 120 mL was obtained once from each donor. Study conclusions and caveats: cDNA-based sequencing might over-represent cells highly expressing TCR. Individuals with type 1 diabetes displayed fewer insertions and more deletions at VDJ junctions. Shortening of TCRB CDR3s, moderate but significant, appeared in all four CD4+ subsets of Type 1 diabetes patients.

Sequencing used naive CD4+ T cells from blood. This receptor was taken from a middle-aged woman with type 1 diabetes.

The CDR3: CASSSRGNTEAFF. The CDR3 region has the DNA TGTGCCAGCAGCTCCAGGGGGAACACTGAAGCTTTCTTT. The chain carries TRBV7-2 and TRBJ1-1, with D possibly being TRBD1 (6 bases). Trimming took 4 bases from V and 1 from J, leaving 7 bases between them. The CDR3 loop spans 13 amino acids. Germline CDR1 reads SGHTA; CDR2 reads FQGNSA.